What follows are 26 T cell receptor beta chains derived from one specimen sequenced in a study of shared clonotypes between healthy human individuals. The method was immunoSEQ multiplex PCR; TCRdb's version includes in-frame clones alone and lacks a portion of them. This table has a few million clones, approximately 95% appearing once. Sequencing input: naive CD4+ T cells from PBMCs. Specified subset: CD45RA+ positively selected. The receptors originated from a young man in good health. Some clones in this sample may be carry-over from other donors' samples.

The CDR3 nucleotides read TGTGCCAGCAGTAAGGCCAGAAGCACAGATACGCAGTATTTT. Its translation is CASSKARSTDTQYF. This rearrangement joins TRBV11-2 to TRBJ2-3, with no clear D. The CDR3 contains 14 residues. V dropped 6 bases and J dropped 0 bases, with 10 bases sitting between them. The germline V gene encodes CDR1 SGHAT and CDR2 FQNNGV.

This clone has a single count. Other DNA sequences in the sample encode the same CDR3. This chain joins TRBV30 and TRBJ2-7; the D gene is possibly TRBD2 (5 bases). The CDR3 has 12 residues. Trimming cost V 0 bases and J 7 bases, with 10 bases left between them. The germline V gene has CDR1 GTSNPN and CDR2 SVGIG (reference sequence). Written as DNA, the CDR3 is TGTGCCTGGAGTGTTCGATCGGGGGAGCAGTACTTC. This gives the protein CAWSVRSGEQYF.

The V and J genes are TRBV5-5 and TRBJ1-4; the D is unclear. V lost 4 bases and J 8 bases, leaving 18 bases between the germline ends. The V gene's germline CDR1 is SGHKS and CDR2 YYEKEE (reference sequence). This CDR3 spans 15 amino acids. CDR3 in amino acids: CASSPNDGSREKLFF. The CDR3 DNA reads TGTGCCAGCAGCCCTAACGATGGGAGTAGGGAAAAACTGTTTTTT.

The gene calls are TRBV6-4 and TRBJ2-6, with 8 bases aligning to TRBD1. Germline V gene lookup returns CDR1 MRHNA and CDR2 SNTAGT. CDR3 length: 16 residues. Trimming cost V 1 base and J 2 bases; bases outside gene matches: 1. CDR3 bases: TGTGCCAGCAGTGACTGGACAGGGCCTGGGGCCAACGTCCTGACTTTC. Its protein is CASSDWTGPGANVLTF.

The chain uses TRBV5-1 and TRBJ1-6, with D possibly TRBD1 on 5 matching bases. V gave up 3 bases and J gave up 11 bases, with 15 bases separating them. The CDR3 is made up of 14 amino acids. In germline, CDR1 is SGHRS, CDR2 YFSETQ. CDR3 DNA: TGCGCCAGCAGCTCGGGACTTGCTTCGGCACCCCTCCACTTT. It encodes CASSSGLASAPLHF.

The chain couples TRBV28 to TRBJ2-2; D call uncertain. Germline-derived CDR1 and CDR2 are MDHEN and SYDVKM. CDR3 length equals 12 residues. Trimming took off 6 bases at V and 4 bases at J, with 6 bases between the two ends. The CDR3 bases are TGTGCCAGCAGCGCGATCACCGGGGAGCTGTTTTTT. Its translation: CASSAITGELFF.

This CDR3 reads CAISESSLTGELFF. CDR3 coding DNA: TGTGCCATCAGTGAGTCCTCCCTCACCGGGGAGCTGTTTTTT. The rearrangement links TRBV10-3 to TRBJ2-2, with D uncertain. V was pared by 0 bases and J by 4 bases, with 6 bases between. The CDR3 loop spans 14 amino acids. The germline gives CDR1 ENHRY, CDR2 SYGVKD.

The V gene is TRBV7-9, the J gene TRBJ2-7; a possible D gene is TRBD1 (6 bases). The germline CDR1 and CDR2 sequences are SEHNR and FQNEAQ (reference sequence). The CDR3 runs 17 residues. Deletions cut 10 bases from V and 4 bases from J, with 29 bases between. In DNA form, the CDR3 reads TGTGCCACCTCTATAAACCCCCCGTACAGGGATTATTACGAGCAGTACTTC. Translating it yields CATSINPPYRDYYEQYF.

The rearrangement links TRBV15 to TRBJ1-3, with D hard to call. With 0 bases removed from V and 9 bases from J, the gap between germline ends came to 12 bases. Germline CDR1 LNHNV, CDR2 YYDKDF (reference sequence). The CDR3 consists of 14 residues. The DNA for the CDR3 is TGTGCCACCAGCAGAGATGCGAAACCTGGCACCATATATTTT. This encodes CATSRDAKPGTIYF.

This sequence joins TRBV19 and TRBJ2-2; perhaps TRBD2 as D (6 bases). The germline V gene has CDR1 LNHDA and CDR2 SQIVND (reference sequence). Trimming shortened V by 0 bases and J by 7 bases, and 15 bases separated the two germline ends. This CDR3 spans 16 amino acids. This CDR3 is CASSIDPGDSGGELFF. The CDR3 nucleotides read TGTGCCAGTAGTATAGATCCCGGGGACTCCGGCGGGGAGCTGTTTTTT.

V is TRBV7-2 and J is TRBJ1-5; weak D call: TRBD1 (6 bases). Trimming cost V 11 bases and J 5 bases, with 16 bases left between them. Germline CDR1 is SGHTA and CDR2 is FQGNSA. The CDR3 is 13 residues long. CDR3 region: CASGLGGDQPQHF. DNA for the CDR3: TGTGCCTCGGGGTTGGGGGGCGATCAGCCCCAGCATTTT. The variable domain in full, with the rest retrieved from reference TRBV7-2 and TRBJ1-5, is GAGVSQSPSNKVTEKGKDVELRCDPISGHTALYWYRQSLGQGLEFLIYFQGNSAPDKSGLPSDRFSAERTGGSVSTLTIQRTQQEDSAVYLCASGLGGDQPQHFGDGTRLSIL.

For this clone: Other DNA sequences in this sample translate to the same CDR3. The V and J genes are TRBV5-4 and TRBJ2-7, with a possible D match to TRBD1 (5 bases). This CDR3 region has 13 residues. The V gene's germline CDR1 is SGHNT and CDR2 YYREEE (reference sequence). V shed 3 bases and J shed 1 base, with 8 bases lying between them. The DNA of the CDR3 is TGTGCCAGCAGCTCTCAGGGTTCCTACGAGCAGTACTTC. As protein: CASSSQGSYEQYF.

This rearrangement joins TRBV28 to TRBJ2-1, with D uncertain. Looked up from germline, CDR1 is MDHEN and CDR2 is SYDVKM. Trimming removed 7 bases at V and 9 bases at J, with 16 bases between. There are 13 residues in the CDR3. The CDR3 DNA follows: TGTGCCAGCACTCCGTGGCCAGAGGCTGAGCAGTTCTTC. This codes for CASTPWPEAEQFF. The variable domain in full, completed from reference TRBV28 and TRBJ2-1, reads DVKVTQSSRYLVKRTGEKVFLECVQDMDHENMFWYRQDPGLGLRLIYFSYDVKMKEKGDIPEGYSVSREKKERFSLILESASTNQTSMYLCASTPWPEAEQFFGPGTRLTVL.

The chain recombines TRBV5-1 with TRBJ1-1; D is ambiguous. Looked up from germline, CDR1 is SGHRS and CDR2 is YFSETQ. V was trimmed by 1 base and J by 2 bases, leaving 9 bases between them. The CDR3 is made up of 14 amino acids. The CDR3 loop reads CASSLRVGNTEAFF. Here the CDR3 DNA reads TGCGCCAGCAGCTTGCGTGTCGGAAACACTGAAGCTTTCTTT.

This chain joins TRBV7-3 and TRBJ2-3; the match to TRBD2 covers 11 bases. The CDR3 is 16 residues long. Trimming took 1 base from V and 5 from J; bases not matched to a gene: 5. Per the germline V gene, CDR1 is SGHTA and CDR2 is FQGTGA. The CDR3 DNA sequence: TGTGCCAGCAGCTTAAGGCTAGCGGGAGGTGGAGATACGCAGTATTTT. It codes for CASSLRLAGGGDTQYF.

V and J are TRBV5-4 and TRBJ2-1; a weak D match, TRBD2 (5 bases). Germline CDR1 is SGHNT and CDR2 is YYREEE (reference sequence). The CDR3 is 12 amino acids. The ends were cut back, 10 bases at V and 2 bases at J, with 10 bases in the middle. CDR3 nucleotide sequence: TGTGCCTCATGGGGAGCCTACAATGAGCAGTTCTTC. Its translation: CASWGAYNEQFF.

The rearrangement uses TRBV28 and TRBJ1-1, with TRBD1 matching 8 bases. The CDR3 has 13 residues. Germline V lookup: CDR1 MDHEN, CDR2 SYDVKM. The V and J ends lost 7 bases and 3 bases, in that order; junction bases with no gene match: 4. The DNA for the CDR3 is TGTGCCAGCACCATGACAGGGGACACTGAAGCTTTCTTT. Its protein is CASTMTGDTEAFF. The variable domain in full, with the rest retrieved from reference TRBV28 and TRBJ1-1, is DVKVTQSSRYLVKRTGEKVFLECVQDMDHENMFWYRQDPGLGLRLIYFSYDVKMKEKGDIPEGYSVSREKKERFSLILESASTNQTSMYLCASTMTGDTEAFFGQGTRLTVV.

V is TRBV6-5 and J is TRBJ2-4; no firm D call. The CDR3 is 15 residues long. Trimming cost V 4 bases and J 3 bases, with 13 bases left between them. Per the germline V gene, CDR1 is MNHEY and CDR2 is SVGAGI. CDR3: CASSSLRAGKNIQYF. DNA for the CDR3: TGTGCCAGCAGTTCCCTCCGGGCCGGCAAAAACATTCAGTACTTC.

V gene TRBV7-2 combines with J gene TRBJ2-4; 9 bases align to TRBD1. The CDR3 is made up of 14 amino acids. Germline CDR1 and CDR2: SGHTA and FQGNSA. J was trimmed by 9 bases and V by 4 bases; bases with no gene match: 7. In DNA form, the CDR3 reads TGTGCCAGCAGCTCCGGACAGGGGAAGGCCATTCAGTACTTC. Translated: CASSSGQGKAIQYF.

The chain has TRBV7-9 and TRBJ1-5, with 9 bases fitting TRBD1. The J segment lost 4 bases and the V segment lost 4 bases, leaving 5 bases of the junction unmatched. CDR1 SEHNR and CDR2 FQNEAQ come from the germline V gene (reference sequence). The CDR3 loop spans 15 amino acids. CDR3 bases: TGTGCCAGCAGCTACGGGACAGGGCTAAATCAGCCCCAGCATTTT. This gives the protein CASSYGTGLNQPQHF.

As for this clone: This specimen includes other DNA sequences encoding the same CDR3. The chain uses TRBV6-1 and TRBJ1-3; D unclear. V was trimmed by 3 bases and J by 0 bases, leaving 6 bases between them. CDR1 is MNHNS and CDR2 is SASEGT in the germline V gene. This CDR3 comprises 14 residues. The CDR3 loop is CASSDRSSGNTIYF. CDR3 bases: TGTGCCAGCAGTGACAGGTCCTCTGGAAACACCATATATTTT.

V gene TRBV7-9 combines with J gene TRBJ1-4, with D hard to call. Trimming removed 0 bases at V and 0 bases at J, with 8 bases between. Germline V gene sequence: CDR1 SEHNR, CDR2 FQNEAQ (reference sequence). The CDR3 has 16 amino acids. The CDR3 DNA reads TGTGCCAGCAGCTTAGCCCTCAGTGCAACTAATGAAAAACTGTTTTTT. Its translation is CASSLALSATNEKLFF.

The chain recombines TRBV7-9 with TRBJ2-7, with D unclear. Germline CDR1 SEHNR, CDR2 FQNEAQ (reference sequence). This CDR3 region has 15 residues. V was cut by 6 bases and J by 6 bases, with 21 bases left in between. In DNA form, the CDR3 reads TGTGCCAGCAGACCAACTACGATGGACGATTCCGAGCAGTACTTC. Its translation: CASRPTTMDDSEQYF.

A word on this clone: This CDR3 is also generated by other DNA sequences in the sample. In nucleotides, the CDR3 is TGTGCCAGCTCACCAACCGGAGAAGAGACCCAGTACTTC. Its translation: CASSPTGEETQYF. The gene calls are TRBV18 and TRBJ2-5, with unresolved D. The CDR3 has 13 residues. Germline CDR1 KGHSH, CDR2 LQKENI. Trimming removed 2 bases from V and 3 bases from J, with 7 bases in between.

The genes are TRBV28 and TRBJ2-7; TRBD2 is a possible D gene (5 bases). V lost 3 bases and J 7 bases, leaving 10 bases between the germline ends. Germline V lookup: CDR1 MDHEN, CDR2 SYDVKM. This CDR3 contains 12 residues. The CDR3 DNA sequence: TGTGCCAGCAGTTTTAGAGGGCAAGAGCAGTACTTC. Amino acid sequence: CASSFRGQEQYF.

The chain combines TRBV10-3 with TRBJ1-2; tentative D call: TRBD1 (5 bases). This CDR3 is 13 amino acids long. The germline V gene has CDR1 ENHRY and CDR2 SYGVKD. The V end was cut by 11 bases, the J end by 5 bases, with 18 bases between. The CDR3 is CAGSLTEEYGYTF. Written as DNA, the CDR3 is TGTGCCGGATCACTGACAGAGGAATATGGCTACACCTTC.